These 11 T cell receptor beta chains were sequenced from one sample in a study of shared clonotypes between healthy human individuals. Assay used: immunoSEQ multiplex PCR; TCRdb lists only in-frame clones, some missing. The sample carries approximately 2.3 million clones, 85% to 95% recorded once. Sequencing was performed on naive CD4+ T cells from PBMCs. The subset was: CD45RA+ positively selected. All receptors come from a man younger than 30 in good health. Some clones in this sample may be carry-over from other donors' samples.

This clone was detected only a few times. For the CDR3, the DNA is TGCGCCAGCAGCTTGATGACCGGAAACACCATATATTTT. Its protein product is CASSLMTGNTIYF. The chain couples TRBV5-1 to TRBJ1-3; D is ambiguous. The CDR3 contains 13 residues. Germline values: CDR1 SGHRS, CDR2 YFSETQ. The V end lost 1 base, the J end lost 4 bases, and 6 bases lay between the germline ends.

The chain recombines TRBV7-2 with TRBJ1-2, with a possible D match to TRBD1 (6 bases). CDR3 length: 19 amino acids. The V end was cut by 3 bases, the J end by 4 bases, with 27 bases between. Germline-derived CDR1 and CDR2 are SGHTA and FQGNSA. The CDR3 reads CASSFRGVGVGIRVYGYTF. CDR3 DNA sequence: TGTGCCAGCAGCTTCAGGGGTGTGGGAGTGGGGATTCGGGTCTATGGCTACACCTTC.

This chain links TRBV28 with TRBJ1-5; D call uncertain. Trimming pared 4 bases from V and 11 bases from J, leaving 18 bases between. Looked up from germline, CDR1 is MDHEN and CDR2 is SYDVKM. CDR3 length equals 14 residues. The CDR3 here is CASSSTSNEFAQHF. The CDR3 coding sequence is TGTGCCAGCAGTTCCACCTCCAACGAATTCGCCCAGCATTTT.

The chain carries TRBV9 and TRBJ2-1; TRBD2 matches at 11 bases. V shed 4 bases, J shed 7 bases, and the junction held 7 bases outside the gene matches. Germline CDR1 and CDR2: SGDLS and YYNGEE. The CDR3 has 15 amino acids. Written as DNA, the CDR3 is TGTGCCAGCAGCACCACTAGCGGGAGCAGAAATGAGCAGTTCTTC. Its translation: CASSTTSGSRNEQFF.

The DNA for the CDR3 is TGTGCCAGCAGCTTACTAGGACAGGGGGGAATTGAAAAACTGTTTTTT. Translation gives CASSLLGQGGIEKLFF. This sequence joins TRBV28 and TRBJ1-4; 10 nucleotides align to TRBD1. The V gene's germline CDR1 is MDHEN and CDR2 SYDVKM. The ends lost 6 bases at V and 7 bases at J; junction bases unmatched: 11. The CDR3 length is 16 residues.

This clone was detected once. The chain recombines TRBV28 with TRBJ2-2; D is perhaps TRBD1 (6 bases). CDR1 and CDR2 (germline): MDHEN, SYDVKM. The CDR3 is 15 residues long. Deletions cut 3 bases from V and 7 bases from J, with 15 bases between. CDR3 DNA sequence: TGTGCCAGCAGTTTTACGTACAGGGATCACGGGGAGCTGTTTTTT. Encoded protein: CASSFTYRDHGELFF.

This clone was seen only a few times. The chain has TRBV6-1 and TRBJ1-1; D might be TRBD1 (6 bases). Between the trimmed V and J ends, which lost 6 bases and 1 base, there was a span of 12 bases. Germline CDR1 MNHNS, CDR2 SASEGT. CDR3 length: 14 residues. In nucleotides, the CDR3 is TGTGCCAGCAGCCGGACAGTATCGAACACTGAAGCTTTCTTT. It is translated as CASSRTVSNTEAFF.

This clone was detected only a few times. This chain links TRBV5-6 with TRBJ1-3; 8 bases match TRBD1. Germline trimming cut 3 bases from V and 2 bases from J; bases unmatched to any gene: 4. The germline gives CDR1 SGHDT, CDR2 YYEEEE. The CDR3 covers 15 residues. The CDR3 is CASSSPTGAGNTIYF. CDR3 in DNA: TGTGCCAGCAGCTCCCCGACAGGGGCTGGAAACACCATATATTTT.

In its sample, this clone was seen a few times. This rearrangement joins TRBV27 to TRBJ2-7, with D perhaps being TRBD1 or TRBD2 (6 bases each). From germline, CDR1 is MNHEY and CDR2 SMNVEV (reference sequence). V was pared by 9 bases and J by 0 bases, with 15 bases between. There are 14 residues in the CDR3. The CDR3 loop reads CASKGGGSSYEQYF. In DNA, the CDR3 is TGTGCCAGTAAGGGGGGAGGAAGCTCCTACGAGCAGTACTTC.

Concerning this clone: This specimen includes other DNA sequences encoding the same CDR3. The chain links TRBV18 to TRBJ1-4, with TRBD1 as a possible D gene (6 bases). Germline V lookup: CDR1 KGHSH, CDR2 LQKENI. Trimming shortened V by 3 bases and J by 4 bases, and 12 bases separated the two germline ends. The CDR3 runs 15 residues. CDR3 region: CASSPPTGNNEKLFF. Written as DNA, the CDR3 is TGTGCCAGCTCACCTCCTACAGGGAATAATGAAAAACTGTTTTTT.

The rearrangement uses TRBV5-1 and TRBJ1-1; no clear D gene. This CDR3 is built from 16 residues. The germline V gene has CDR1 SGHRS and CDR2 YFSETQ. V lost 0 bases and J lost 2, with 14 bases in between. CDR3 DNA: TGCGCCAGCAGCTTGGGTTTTAATCGGGAAAACACTGAAGCTTTCTTT. It encodes CASSLGFNRENTEAFF.